This TCR beta chain came from a study of cytomegalovirus exposure and HLA in healthy donors. The PCR was carried out with 60 Vbeta primers and 13 Jbeta primers. Measured with immunoSEQ multiplex PCR; TCRdb has only the in-frame clones, and not every one. Among 130,000 or so clones listed, around 82% were seen once. J lost 3 bases, V lost 4 bases, and 11 bases had no gene match. In germline, CDR1 is MNHGY, CDR2 SVAAGI. The CDR3 covers 16 residues. The sample was PBMCs. The receptor was isolated from a man aged 18 to 29 in good health and CMV-seropositive. The chain carries TRBV6-9 and TRBJ2-5; 7 bases line up with TRBD2. In DNA form, the CDR3 reads TGTGCCAGCAGTTCCCGTGCTAGCGGAGGGAAAGAGACCCAGTACTTC. It is translated as CASSSRASGGKETQYF.